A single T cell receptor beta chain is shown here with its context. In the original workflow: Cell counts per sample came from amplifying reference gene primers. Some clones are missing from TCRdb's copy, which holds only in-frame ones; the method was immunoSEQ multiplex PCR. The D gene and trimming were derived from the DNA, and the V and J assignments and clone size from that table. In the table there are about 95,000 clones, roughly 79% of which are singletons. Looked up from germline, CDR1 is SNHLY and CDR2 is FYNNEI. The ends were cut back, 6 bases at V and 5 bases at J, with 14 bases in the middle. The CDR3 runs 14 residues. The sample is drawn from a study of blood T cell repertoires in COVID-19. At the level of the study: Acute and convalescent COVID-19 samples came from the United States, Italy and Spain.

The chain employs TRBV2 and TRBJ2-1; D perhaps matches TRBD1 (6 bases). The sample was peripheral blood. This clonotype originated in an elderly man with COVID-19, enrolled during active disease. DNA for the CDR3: TGTGCCAGCAGCCTCGACAGGTTGCACAATGAGCAGTTCTTC. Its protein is CASSLDRLHNEQFF.